A single sample is the source of the 29 T cell receptor beta chains below, sequenced in a study of T cell changes during pregnancy in multiple sclerosis (dated by TCRdb to the late 2010s). Libraries were prepared through the immunoSEQ multiplex PCR assay. TCRdb provides this immuneACCESS table in a form limited to in-frame rearrangements. Some clones are lacking; in checked studies, under half of them reflect an unresolved V gene, and why the rest are absent is not known. Recorded for this sample are approximately 99,000 clones; roughly 92% of them occurred a single time. Together, the top ten hold almost 1% of the sample. The sequencing used peripheral blood, collected after pregnancy. The receptors stem from a female donor with multiple sclerosis, enrolled in a pregnancy study.

The chain is built from TRBV27 and TRBJ2-7, with TRBD2 identical over 7 bases. The CDR3 covers 14 residues. With V trimmed by 1 base and J by 6 bases, 6 bases remained unmatched. The germline V gene has CDR1 MNHEY and CDR2 SMNVEV (reference sequence). The CDR3 protein is CASSLLRESLEQYF. CDR3 coding DNA: TGTGCCAGCAGTTTATTGCGGGAGTCCCTCGAGCAGTACTTC.

The count of this clone is one. This chain connects TRBV5-6 to TRBJ1-1; the D gene is possibly TRBD1 (5 bases). The CDR3 extends over 12 amino acids. V lost 2 bases to trimming and J lost 4 bases, with 6 bases between them. Germline V gene data show CDR1 as SGHDT and CDR2 as YYEEEE. The CDR3 loop is CASSFRGTEAFF. The CDR3 bases are TGTGCCAGCAGCTTTAGGGGCACTGAAGCTTTCTTT.

The rearrangement links TRBV14 to TRBJ2-3, with TRBD2 matching over 12 bases. CDR3 length: 22 amino acids. Germline assignment: CDR1 SGHDN and CDR2 FVKESK. J was trimmed by 3 bases and V by 1 base; bases with no gene match: 20. The DNA for the CDR3 is TGTGCCAGCAGCCAAGGTTTGTTCTCCGGGGCTAGCGGGAGGGCCAGTACAGATACGCAGTATTTT. Translated, it gives CASSQGLFSGASGRASTDTQYF.

The genes are TRBV29-1 and TRBJ2-2; 7 nucleotides align to TRBD1. The germline V gene has CDR1 SQVTM and CDR2 ANQGSEA. This CDR3 spans 14 amino acids. With V trimmed by 6 bases and J by 1 base, 5 bases remained unmatched. In DNA, the CDR3 is TGCAGCGTGCAGGACAGGTGGAACACCGGGGAGCTGTTTTTT. It is translated as CSVQDRWNTGELFF.

The chain has TRBV7-9 and TRBJ2-5, with 9 bases fitting TRBD2. The germline V gene encodes CDR1 SEHNR and CDR2 FQNEAQ (reference sequence). The CDR3 has 17 amino acids. J lost 4 bases, V lost 0 bases, and 9 bases had no gene match. The DNA for the CDR3 is TGTGCCAGCAGCTTAGCTTTGTTGCGGGAGGGAAGAGAGACCCAGTACTTC. The encoded protein is CASSLALLREGRETQYF.

This chain uses TRBV15 with TRBJ2-1; 12 bases map to TRBD2. The V and J ends lost 0 bases and 7 bases, in that order; junction bases with no gene match: 7. The germline CDR1 and CDR2 sequences are LNHNV and YYDKDF (reference sequence). This CDR3 has 17 amino acids. CDR3 in DNA: TGTGCCACCAGCAGAGAGAGAGGACTAGCGGGGAGAAATGAGCAGTTCTTC. Translated, it gives CATSRERGLAGRNEQFF.

The chain recombines TRBV2 with TRBJ2-5; TRBD2 is a possible D gene (5 bases). CDR1 and CDR2 (germline): SNHLY, FYNNEI. Trimming cost V 9 bases and J 5 bases, with 10 bases left between them. CDR3 length: 11 amino acids. The CDR3 DNA reads TGTGCCAGTTTGAGAGGGGAGACCCAGTACTTC. It yields the protein CASLRGETQYF.

This clone has only a few counts. The chain is built from TRBV11-3 and TRBJ2-2; D remains unclear. Trimming took off 2 bases at V and 4 bases at J, with 5 bases between the two ends. The germline gives CDR1 SGHNT, CDR2 YENEEA. The CDR3 length is 13 residues. The CDR3, as DNA: TGTGCCAGCAGCTTACTGGCCACCGGGGAGCTGTTTTTT. This codes for CASSLLATGELFF.

The chain employs TRBV28 and TRBJ2-7, with D unresolved. Germline V lookup: CDR1 MDHEN, CDR2 SYDVKM. CDR3 length equals 11 residues. Trimming shortened V by 5 bases and J by 4 bases, and 6 bases separated the two germline ends. The CDR3 sequence: CASSILYEQYF. CDR3 DNA: TGTGCCAGCAGTATTCTATACGAGCAGTACTTC. Supplemented by reference TRBV28 and TRBJ2-7, the full variable domain reads DVKVTQSSRYLVKRTGEKVFLECVQDMDHENMFWYRQDPGLGLRLIYFSYDVKMKEKGDIPEGYSVSREKKERFSLILESASTNQTSMYLCASSILYEQYFGPGTRLTVT.

This chain uses TRBV15 with TRBJ1-5; D possibly corresponds to TRBD1 (6 bases). Germline loops: CDR1 LNHNV, CDR2 YYDKDF (reference sequence). The CDR3 extends over 15 amino acids. The ends were cut back, 0 bases at V and 3 bases at J, with 9 bases in the middle. CDR3 DNA: TGTGCCACCAGCAGAGACAGGGGAGTCAATCAGCCCCAGCATTTT. Translated: CATSRDRGVNQPQHF. Full variable domain (missing parts from reference TRBV15 and TRBJ1-5): DAMVIQNPRYQVTQFGKPVTLSCSQTLNHNVMYWYQQKSSQAPKLLFHYYDKDFNNEADTPDNFQSRRPNTSFCFLDIRSPGLGDTAMYLCATSRDRGVNQPQHFGDGTRLSIL.

J is TRBJ2-1 and V is TRBV4-2; D unclear. The germline V gene encodes CDR1 LGHNA and CDR2 YNFKEQ. The germline V and J ends were trimmed by 1 base and 10 bases, with 8 bases remaining between them. This CDR3 region has 12 residues. CDR3 coding DNA: TGTGCCAGCAGCCAAGCGGGTAGCGAGCAGTTCTTC. Translation: CASSQAGSEQFF.

The V call is TRBV29-1, the J call TRBJ1-1; a possible D gene is TRBD1 (6 bases). The CDR3 extends over 13 amino acids. Trimming took off 7 bases at V and 0 bases at J, with 12 bases between the two ends. CDR1 is SQVTM, CDR2 ANQGSEA, per germline. The CDR3 is CSGRQALNTEAFF. The CDR3 nucleotides read TGCAGCGGAAGACAGGCCCTGAACACTGAAGCTTTCTTT. The whole variable domain, filled in from reference TRBV29-1 and TRBJ1-1, reads SAVISQKPSRDICQRGTSLTIQCQVDSQVTMMFWYRQQPGQSLTLIATANQGSEATYESGFVIDKFPISRPNLTFSTLTVSNMSPEDSSIYLCSGRQALNTEAFFGQGTRLTVV.

V is TRBV25-1 and J is TRBJ2-5, with D perhaps TRBD1 (6 bases). Looked up from germline, CDR1 is MGHDK and CDR2 is SYGVNS. Trimming stripped 2 bases from V and 4 bases from J, with 11 bases between. This CDR3 has 14 residues. CDR3 sequence reads: CASSEPGVAETQYF. The DNA for the CDR3 is TGTGCCAGCAGTGAACCAGGGGTAGCAGAGACCCAGTACTTC. Full variable domain (remainder filled in from reference TRBV25-1 and TRBJ2-5): EADIYQTPRYLVIGTGKKITLECSQTMGHDKMYWYQQDPGMELHLIHYSYGVNSTEKGDLSSESTVSRIRTEHFPLTLESARPSHTSQYLCASSEPGVAETQYFGPGTRLLVL.

The chain employs TRBV7-2 and TRBJ1-2; 12 bases line up with TRBD1. Germline CDR1 and CDR2: SGHTA and FQGNSA. V lost 5 bases to trimming and J lost 6 bases; unmatched junction nucleotides: 16. The CDR3 totals 18 residues. The CDR3 DNA follows: TGTGCCAGCAGCCGTTCAACGTCGGTGGGGACAGGGGGCGATGGCTACACCTTC. The encoded protein is CASSRSTSVGTGGDGYTF.

A few counts support this clone. The rearrangement uses TRBV19 and TRBJ2-7, with D possibly TRBD1 on 6 matching bases. Trimming took off 6 bases at V and 0 bases at J, with 9 bases between the two ends. The CDR3 length is 13 residues. Germline V lookup: CDR1 LNHDA, CDR2 SQIVND (reference sequence). DNA for the CDR3: TGTGCCAGTAGCCGGACAGTCTCCTACGAGCAGTACTTC. Its translation: CASSRTVSYEQYF.

This rearrangement joins TRBV5-1 to TRBJ1-4; the D gene is possibly TRBD1 (5 bases). The germline CDR1 and CDR2 sequences are SGHRS and YFSETQ. The CDR3 is made up of 15 amino acids. V was clipped by 0 bases and J by 5 bases, with 11 bases between them. CDR3 loop: CASSLALTENEKLFF. CDR3 coding DNA: TGCGCCAGCAGCTTGGCCTTGACAGAGAATGAAAAACTGTTTTTT.

The chain employs TRBV4-3 and TRBJ2-7; the match to TRBD1 covers 7 bases. Germline V CDR1 and CDR2: LGHNA, YSLEER. The CDR3 runs to 15 residues. The trim removed 1 base at V and 5 bases at J, leaving 8 bases unmatched. The CDR3 loop is CASSQGTGLRNEQYF. The CDR3 DNA reads TGCGCCAGCAGCCAAGGGACAGGCTTAAGGAACGAGCAGTACTTC.

This clone was observed once. The chain employs TRBV6-8 and TRBJ1-3, with D unclear. CDR1 is MNHGY, CDR2 SAAAGT, per germline. V shed 8 bases and J shed 2 bases, with 19 bases lying between them. CDR3 length: 16 residues. The CDR3 DNA reads TGTGCCAGCGTCCCGTTAGAAGGAGGGACTGGAAACACCATATATTTT. Translated, it gives CASVPLEGGTGNTIYF.

CDR3 coding DNA: TGCAGTGCCCGGAGAGGTGAGCAGTTCTTC. Amino acids: CSARRGEQFF. The V and J genes are TRBV20-1 and TRBJ2-1, with no clear D. Trimming cost V 6 bases and J 9 bases, with 9 bases left between them. The CDR3 spans 10 residues. Germline assignment: CDR1 DFQATT and CDR2 SNEGSKA (reference sequence).

The J gene is TRBJ2-7, the V gene TRBV7-2, with TRBD2 matching 8 bases. The V gene's germline CDR1 is SGHTA and CDR2 FQGNSA. The CDR3 loop spans 13 amino acids. J lost 9 bases, V lost 5 bases, and 9 bases had no gene match. The CDR3 DNA follows: TGTGCCAGCAGCCCGAAAACGGGAGGGGTGCAGTACTTC. It codes for CASSPKTGGVQYF.

The rearrangement links TRBV25-1 to TRBJ2-1; no firm D call. The CDR3 runs 14 residues. CDR1 MGHDK and CDR2 SYGVNS come from the germline V gene. V was clipped by 6 bases and J by 3 bases, with 12 bases between them. The CDR3 nucleotides read TGTGCCAGCAGCTCCTCGACAAACTACAATGAGCAGTTCTTC. It codes for CASSSSTNYNEQFF.

The chain is built from TRBV27 and TRBJ2-7; 9 nucleotides align to TRBD1. V was pared by 11 bases and J by 3 bases, with 11 bases of the junction left unmatched. The CDR3 has 14 amino acids. In germline, CDR1 is MNHEY, CDR2 SMNVEV (reference sequence). This chain's CDR3 is CASFGGTGFYEQYF. As DNA, the CDR3 is TGTGCCTCTTTTGGGGGGACAGGGTTCTACGAGCAGTACTTC.

The CDR3 reads CASSLAVQETQYF. The CDR3, as DNA: TGTGCCAGCAGCCTAGCGGTACAAGAGACCCAGTACTTC. The chain carries TRBV13 and TRBJ2-5; 7 bases match TRBD2. The germline V gene encodes CDR1 PRHDT and CDR2 FYEKMQ (reference sequence). This CDR3 comprises 13 residues. Germline trimming cut 5 bases from V and 2 bases from J; bases unmatched to any gene: 2. The variable domain in full, completed from reference TRBV13 and TRBJ2-5, reads AAGVIQSPRHLIKEKRETATLKCYPIPRHDTVYWYQQGPGQDPQFLISFYEKMQSDKGSIPDRFSAQQFSDYHSELNMSSLELGDSALYFCASSLAVQETQYFGPGTRLLVL.

This clone showed up just a few times. This rearrangement joins TRBV5-1 to TRBJ1-2; no firm D call. Trimming took off 2 bases at V and 7 bases at J, with 6 bases between the two ends. Germline V lookup: CDR1 SGHRS, CDR2 YFSETQ. The CDR3 is made up of 11 amino acids. The CDR3, as DNA: TGCGCCAGCAGCTTTGGCTCTGGCTACACCTTC. Protein sequence: CASSFGSGYTF.

V gene TRBV5-1 combines with J gene TRBJ1-1, with D uncertain. CDR3 length: 13 residues. Deletions cut 0 bases from V and 5 bases from J, with 8 bases between. Germline lookup yields CDR1 SGHRS and CDR2 YFSETQ. The CDR3 nucleotides read TGCGCCAGCAGCTTGGATCGGGGAACTGAAGCTTTCTTT. Protein product: CASSLDRGTEAFF.

The chain combines TRBV7-2 with TRBJ1-1; maybe TRBD1 (6 bases). The V gene's germline CDR1 is SGHTA and CDR2 FQGNSA. Trimming took off 2 bases at V and 4 bases at J, with 8 bases between the two ends. This CDR3 is 13 amino acids long. The CDR3 DNA is TGTGCCAGCAGCTTAAGAGGGGGCACTGAAGCTTTCTTT. It codes for CASSLRGGTEAFF.

V gene TRBV28 combines with J gene TRBJ2-1; D may be TRBD2 (6 bases). V was clipped by 7 bases and J by 6 bases, with 16 bases between them. The CDR3 loop spans 14 amino acids. Germline assignment: CDR1 MDHEN and CDR2 SYDVKM. CDR3 coding DNA: TGTGCCAGCAACCTGGCGCGGGAACTCAATGAGCAGTTCTTC. Its translation is CASNLARELNEQFF. Full variable domain (outside the CDR3, taken from reference TRBV28 and TRBJ2-1): DVKVTQSSRYLVKRTGEKVFLECVQDMDHENMFWYRQDPGLGLRLIYFSYDVKMKEKGDIPEGYSVSREKKERFSLILESASTNQTSMYLCASNLARELNEQFFGPGTRLTVL.

The CDR3 bases are TGTGCCAGCAGCTGGGGACTAGCGGGAGATGATGAGCAGTTCTTC. It yields the protein CASSWGLAGDDEQFF. The chain couples TRBV5-4 to TRBJ2-1; 14 bases are a match to TRBD2. The CDR3 is 15 residues long. With V trimmed by 3 bases and J by 8 bases, 4 bases remained unmatched. Germline V CDR1 and CDR2: SGHNT, YYREEE (reference sequence).

V usage is TRBV20-1 and J usage is TRBJ2-7; a weak D match, TRBD2 (6 bases). The CDR3 loop spans 11 amino acids. V gave up 6 bases and J gave up 3 bases, with 9 bases separating them. Germline V gives CDR1 DFQATT, CDR2 SNEGSKA (reference sequence). CDR3 region: CSAAGGYEQYF. CDR3 DNA sequence: TGCAGTGCAGCCGGGGGCTACGAGCAGTACTTC.